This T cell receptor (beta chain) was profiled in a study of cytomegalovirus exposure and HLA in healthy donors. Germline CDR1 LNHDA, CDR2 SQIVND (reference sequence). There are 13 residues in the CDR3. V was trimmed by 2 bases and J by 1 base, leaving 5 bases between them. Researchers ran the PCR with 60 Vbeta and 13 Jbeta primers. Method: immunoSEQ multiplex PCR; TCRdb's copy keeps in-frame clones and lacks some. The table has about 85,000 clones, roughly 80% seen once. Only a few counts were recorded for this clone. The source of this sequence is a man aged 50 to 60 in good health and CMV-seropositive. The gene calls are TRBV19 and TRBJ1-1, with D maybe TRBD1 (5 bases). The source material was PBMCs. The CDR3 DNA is TGTGCCAGTAGTATACAGGGGAACACTGAAGCTTTCTTT. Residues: CASSIQGNTEAFF.